This TCR beta chain comes out of a study of T-cell reconstitution after alpha-beta-depleted transplantation in children. Using unique molecular identifiers, the investigators prepared the TCRbeta library. TCRdb re-analysed the PCR reads in MiXCR, keeping a single row per CDR3 protein. This sample has about 610,000 distinct CDR3 sequences, with approximately 10% found just once. The length of the CDR3 is 18 residues. The germline V gene has CDR1 MNHEY and CDR2 SMNVEV (reference sequence). V dropped 2 bases and J dropped 5; count of bases not matched to a gene: 9. The table lists this clonotype with a few counts.

The source of this sequence is a human donor who donated a stem cell graft to a child with acute myeloid leukemia. The starting material was PBMCs from the stem cell graft donor, obtained from the stem cell graft. The chain is built from TRBV27 and TRBJ2-2; 12 bases line up with TRBD2. The CDR3 reads CASSLGLAGGPRTGELFF. CDR3 bases: TGTGCCAGCAGTTTAGGCCTAGCGGGAGGGCCCCGTACCGGGGAGCTGTTTTTT.